These 5 T cell receptor beta chains share one sample of origin, sequenced in a study of blood T cell repertoires in COVID-19. Sequencing used immunoSEQ multiplex PCR; TCRdb keeps in-frame clones, though not all of them. Of a few hundred thousand clones listed, just under 85% are singletons. Sequencing input: peripheral blood. Every receptor here comes from an elderly man with acute or convalescent COVID-19.

The V call is TRBV7-9, the J call TRBJ2-3; 7 bases are shared with TRBD2. CDR3 length equals 17 residues. Trimming cost V 2 bases and J 9 bases; bases outside gene matches: 17. Germline V gene lookup returns CDR1 SEHNR and CDR2 FQNEAQ (reference sequence). The DNA of the CDR3 is TGTGCCAGCAGCTTATGGATCGGCGGGAGTGGGCGCGGGACGCAGTATTTT. This encodes CASSLWIGGSGRGTQYF.

The chain combines TRBV18 with TRBJ1-1; 7 bases match TRBD1. The CDR3 has 16 residues. Germline values: CDR1 KGHSH, CDR2 LQKENI. J gave up 3 bases and V 2 bases, and 9 bases lay outside the gene matches. In DNA, the CDR3 is TGTGCCAGCTCACCATCACGGGCAGGGGGTTACACTGAAGCTTTCTTT. This encodes CASSPSRAGGYTEAFF. Together with reference TRBV18 and TRBJ1-1, the CDR3 gives the full variable domain: NAGVMQNPRHLVRRRGQEARLRCSPMKGHSHVYWYRQLPEEGLKFMVYLQKENIIDESGMPKERFSAEFPKEGPSILRIQQVVRGDSAAYFCASSPSRAGGYTEAFFGQGTRLTVV.

This chain links TRBV18 with TRBJ2-1; 10 bases align to TRBD2. CDR1 and CDR2 (germline): KGHSH, LQKENI. V lost 5 bases and J lost 7; bases outside the gene matches: 8. The CDR3 has 15 residues. This CDR3 reads CASSTLAGAENEQFF. The CDR3 DNA follows: TGTGCCAGCTCAACCCTAGCGGGGGCGGAAAATGAGCAGTTCTTC.

This chain joins TRBV12-5 and TRBJ2-1; D call uncertain. Germline V CDR1 and CDR2: LGHNT, FRNRAP. This CDR3 has 13 residues. Between the trimmed V and J ends, which lost 1 base and 3 bases, there was a span of 4 bases. The CDR3 bases are TGTGCTAGTGGTTTGGACAGCTACAATGAGCAGTTCTTC. Its protein product is CASGLDSYNEQFF.

V is TRBV7-9 and J is TRBJ1-1; TRBD1 agrees at 7 bases. CDR1 is SEHNR and CDR2 is FQNEAQ in the germline V gene (reference sequence). V lost 4 bases and J lost 1; bases outside the gene matches: 15. The CDR3 contains 18 residues. The CDR3 bases are TGTGCCAGCAGCTCTGGCCGGCGGGGTCGGACAGGGAACACTGAAGCTTTCTTT. Protein: CASSSGRRGRTGNTEAFF.